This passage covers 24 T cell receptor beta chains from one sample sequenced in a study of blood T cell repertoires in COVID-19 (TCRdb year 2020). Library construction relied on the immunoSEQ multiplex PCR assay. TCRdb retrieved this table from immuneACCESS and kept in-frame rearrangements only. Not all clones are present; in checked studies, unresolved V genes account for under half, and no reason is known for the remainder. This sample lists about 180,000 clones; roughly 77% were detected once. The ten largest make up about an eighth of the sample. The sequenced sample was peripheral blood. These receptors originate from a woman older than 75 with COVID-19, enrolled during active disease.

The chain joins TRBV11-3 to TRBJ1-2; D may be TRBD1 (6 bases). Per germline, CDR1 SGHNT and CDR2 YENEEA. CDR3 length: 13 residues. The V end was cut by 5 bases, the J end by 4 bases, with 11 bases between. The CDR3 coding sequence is TGTGCCAGCAGCCACAGGGATAGCTATGGCTACACCTTC. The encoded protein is CASSHRDSYGYTF. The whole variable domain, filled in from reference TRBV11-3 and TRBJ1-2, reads EAGVVQSPRYKIIEKKQPVAFWCNPISGHNTLYWYLQNLGQGPELLIRYENEEAVDDSQLPKDRFSAERLKGVDSTLKIQPAELGDSAVYLCASSHRDSYGYTFGSGTRLTVV.

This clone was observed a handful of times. The CDR3, as DNA: TGCGCCAGCAGCCAAGAGAGGACAGGGGTGGTCTATGGCTACACCTTC. This gives the protein CASSQERTGVVYGYTF. The V call is TRBV4-3, the J call TRBJ1-2, with 9 bases lining up with TRBD1. The CDR3 runs 16 residues. Germline V gives CDR1 LGHNA, CDR2 YSLEER. J gave up 4 bases and V 0 bases, and 6 bases lay outside the gene matches.

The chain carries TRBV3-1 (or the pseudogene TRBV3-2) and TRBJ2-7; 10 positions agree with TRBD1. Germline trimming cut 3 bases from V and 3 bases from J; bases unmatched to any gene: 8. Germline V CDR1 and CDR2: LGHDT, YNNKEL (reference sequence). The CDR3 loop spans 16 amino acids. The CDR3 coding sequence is TGTGCCAGCAGCCATCGCCCGGGACAGGGGAGCTACGAGCAGTACTTC. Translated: CASSHRPGQGSYEQYF.

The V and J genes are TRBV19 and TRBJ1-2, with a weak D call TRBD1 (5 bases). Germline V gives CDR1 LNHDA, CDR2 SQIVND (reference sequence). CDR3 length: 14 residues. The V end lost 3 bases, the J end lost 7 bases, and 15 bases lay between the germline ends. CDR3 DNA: TGTGCCAGTAGTATCGTCGGGGGATGGCGTGGCTACACCTTC. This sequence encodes CASSIVGGWRGYTF.

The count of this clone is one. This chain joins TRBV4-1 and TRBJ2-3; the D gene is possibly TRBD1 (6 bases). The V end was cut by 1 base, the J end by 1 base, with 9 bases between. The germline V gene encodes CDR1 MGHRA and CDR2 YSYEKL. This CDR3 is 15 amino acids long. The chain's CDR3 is CASSQVAGGTDTQYF. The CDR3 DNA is TGCGCCAGCAGCCAAGTGGCAGGGGGCACAGATACGCAGTATTTT.

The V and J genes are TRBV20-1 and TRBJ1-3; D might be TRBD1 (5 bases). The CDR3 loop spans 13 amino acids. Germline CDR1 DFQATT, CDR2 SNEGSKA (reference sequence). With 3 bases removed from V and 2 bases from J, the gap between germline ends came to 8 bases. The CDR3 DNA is TGCAGTGCTAGTGGCAGGGCTGGAAACACCATATATTTT. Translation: CSASGRAGNTIYF.

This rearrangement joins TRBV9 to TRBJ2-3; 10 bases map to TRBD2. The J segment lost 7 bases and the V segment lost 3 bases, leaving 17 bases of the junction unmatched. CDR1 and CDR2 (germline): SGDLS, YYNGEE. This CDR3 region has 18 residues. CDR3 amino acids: CASSGAGGPVSHTYTQYF. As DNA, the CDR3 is TGTGCCAGCAGCGGAGCGGGGGGGCCGGTTTCCCACACTTATACGCAGTATTTT.

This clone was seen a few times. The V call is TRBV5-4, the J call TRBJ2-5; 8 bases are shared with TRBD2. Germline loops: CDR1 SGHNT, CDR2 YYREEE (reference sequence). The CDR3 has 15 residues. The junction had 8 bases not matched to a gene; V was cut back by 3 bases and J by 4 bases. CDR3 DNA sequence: TGTGCCAGCAGCTCAATCACTAGCGGACTAGAGACCCAGTACTTC. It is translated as CASSSITSGLETQYF.

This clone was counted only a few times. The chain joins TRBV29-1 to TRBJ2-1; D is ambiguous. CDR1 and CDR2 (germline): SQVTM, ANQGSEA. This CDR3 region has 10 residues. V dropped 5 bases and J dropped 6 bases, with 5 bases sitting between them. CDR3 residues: CSVFINEQFF. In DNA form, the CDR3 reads TGCAGCGTTTTCATCAATGAGCAGTTCTTC.

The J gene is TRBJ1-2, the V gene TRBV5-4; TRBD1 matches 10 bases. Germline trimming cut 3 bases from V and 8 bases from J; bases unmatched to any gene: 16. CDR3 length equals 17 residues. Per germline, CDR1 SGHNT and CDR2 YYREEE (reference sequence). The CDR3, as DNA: TGTGCCAGCAGCTCCGGTGACCCCAGACAGGGGGCAGACGGCTACACCTTC. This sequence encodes CASSSGDPRQGADGYTF.

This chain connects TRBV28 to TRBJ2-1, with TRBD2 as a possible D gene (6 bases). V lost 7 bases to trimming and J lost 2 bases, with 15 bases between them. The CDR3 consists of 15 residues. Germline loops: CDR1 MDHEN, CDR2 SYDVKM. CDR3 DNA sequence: TGTGCCAGCACCCCAGGAGGAGGGCCCTACAATGAGCAGTTCTTC. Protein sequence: CASTPGGGPYNEQFF.

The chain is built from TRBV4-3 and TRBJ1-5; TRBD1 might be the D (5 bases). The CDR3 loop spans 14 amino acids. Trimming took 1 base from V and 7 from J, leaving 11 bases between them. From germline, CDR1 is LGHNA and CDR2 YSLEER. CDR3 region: CASSQVGWGQPQHF. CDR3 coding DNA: TGCGCCAGCAGCCAAGTAGGGTGGGGCCAGCCCCAGCATTTT.

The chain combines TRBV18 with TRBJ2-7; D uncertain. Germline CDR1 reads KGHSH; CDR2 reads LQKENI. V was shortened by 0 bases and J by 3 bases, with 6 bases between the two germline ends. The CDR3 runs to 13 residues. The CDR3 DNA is TGTGCCAGCTCACCACCCCTTTTCTACGAGCAGTACTTC. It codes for CASSPPLFYEQYF.

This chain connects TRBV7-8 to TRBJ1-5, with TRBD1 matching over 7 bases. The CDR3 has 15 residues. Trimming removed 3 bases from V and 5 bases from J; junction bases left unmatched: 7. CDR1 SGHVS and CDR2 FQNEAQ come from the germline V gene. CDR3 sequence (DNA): TGTGCCAGCAGCTTTAAAAGGGGGCAGGATCAGCCCCAGCATTTT. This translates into CASSFKRGQDQPQHF.

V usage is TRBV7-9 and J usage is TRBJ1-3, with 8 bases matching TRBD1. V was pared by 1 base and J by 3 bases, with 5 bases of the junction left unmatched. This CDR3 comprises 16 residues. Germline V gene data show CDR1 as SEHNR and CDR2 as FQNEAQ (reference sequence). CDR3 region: CASSLVGRGHGNTIYF. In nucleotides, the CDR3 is TGTGCCAGCAGCTTAGTCGGCAGGGGGCATGGAAACACCATATATTTT.

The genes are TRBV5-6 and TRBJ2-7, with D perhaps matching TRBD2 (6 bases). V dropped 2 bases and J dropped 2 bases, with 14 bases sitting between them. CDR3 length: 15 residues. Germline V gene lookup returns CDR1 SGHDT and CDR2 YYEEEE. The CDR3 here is CASSLWWRDTYEQYF. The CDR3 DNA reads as TGTGCCAGCAGCTTATGGTGGAGGGATACCTACGAGCAGTACTTC.

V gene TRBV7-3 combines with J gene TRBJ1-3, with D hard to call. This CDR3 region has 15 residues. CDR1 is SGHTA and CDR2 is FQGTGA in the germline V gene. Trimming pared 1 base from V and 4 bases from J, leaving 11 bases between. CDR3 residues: CASSLKSGNGNTIYF. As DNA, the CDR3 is TGTGCCAGCAGCTTAAAGTCCGGGAACGGAAACACCATATATTTT.

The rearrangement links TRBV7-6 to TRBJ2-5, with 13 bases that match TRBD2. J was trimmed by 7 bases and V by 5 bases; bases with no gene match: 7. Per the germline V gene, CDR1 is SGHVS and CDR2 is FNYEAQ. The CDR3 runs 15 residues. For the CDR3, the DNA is TGTGCCAGCAGCCTCAGGACTAGCGGGAGCCCGACCCAGTACTTC. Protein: CASSLRTSGSPTQYF.

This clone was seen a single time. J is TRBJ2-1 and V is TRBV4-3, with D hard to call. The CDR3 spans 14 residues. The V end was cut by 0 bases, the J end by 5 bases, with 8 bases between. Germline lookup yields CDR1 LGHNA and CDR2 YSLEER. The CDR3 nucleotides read TGCGCCAGCAGCCAAGATTTACAAAACAATGAGCAGTTCTTC. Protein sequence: CASSQDLQNNEQFF.

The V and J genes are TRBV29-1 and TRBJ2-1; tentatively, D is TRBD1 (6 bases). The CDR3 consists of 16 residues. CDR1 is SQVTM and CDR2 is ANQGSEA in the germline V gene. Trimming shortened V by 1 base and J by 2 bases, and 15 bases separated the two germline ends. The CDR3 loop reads CSVEGEIGGPYNEQFF. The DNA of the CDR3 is TGCAGCGTTGAAGGGGAGATAGGGGGACCCTACAATGAGCAGTTCTTC.

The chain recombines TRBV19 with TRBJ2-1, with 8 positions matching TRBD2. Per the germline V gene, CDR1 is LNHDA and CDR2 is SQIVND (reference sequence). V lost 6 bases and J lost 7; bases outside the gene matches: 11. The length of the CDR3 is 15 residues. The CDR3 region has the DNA TGTGCCAGTAGCCTCGGGAGGGCCGTCGATAATGAGCAGTTCTTC. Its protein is CASSLGRAVDNEQFF.

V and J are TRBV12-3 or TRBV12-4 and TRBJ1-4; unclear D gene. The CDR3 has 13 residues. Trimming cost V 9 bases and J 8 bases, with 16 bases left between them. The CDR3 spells CASKRAGGEKLFF. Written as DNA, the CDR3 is TGTGCCAGTAAAAGGGCTGGCGGGGAAAAACTGTTTTTT.

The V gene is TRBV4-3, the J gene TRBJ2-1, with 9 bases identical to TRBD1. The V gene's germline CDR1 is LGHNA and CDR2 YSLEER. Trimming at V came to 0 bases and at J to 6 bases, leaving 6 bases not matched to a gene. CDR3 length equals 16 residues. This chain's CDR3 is CASSQDLGQGINEQFF. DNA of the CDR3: TGCGCCAGCAGCCAAGATCTAGGACAGGGGATCAATGAGCAGTTCTTC.

Here the CDR3 DNA reads TGTGCCAGCAGCTCAATCAGGGACGAGCAGTACTTC. It codes for CASSSIRDEQYF. This chain links TRBV6-6 with TRBJ2-7, with D possibly TRBD1 on 5 matching bases. Trimming removed 6 bases at V and 5 bases at J, with 11 bases between. Looked up from germline, CDR1 is MNHNY and CDR2 is SVGAGI (reference sequence). This CDR3 has 12 residues.